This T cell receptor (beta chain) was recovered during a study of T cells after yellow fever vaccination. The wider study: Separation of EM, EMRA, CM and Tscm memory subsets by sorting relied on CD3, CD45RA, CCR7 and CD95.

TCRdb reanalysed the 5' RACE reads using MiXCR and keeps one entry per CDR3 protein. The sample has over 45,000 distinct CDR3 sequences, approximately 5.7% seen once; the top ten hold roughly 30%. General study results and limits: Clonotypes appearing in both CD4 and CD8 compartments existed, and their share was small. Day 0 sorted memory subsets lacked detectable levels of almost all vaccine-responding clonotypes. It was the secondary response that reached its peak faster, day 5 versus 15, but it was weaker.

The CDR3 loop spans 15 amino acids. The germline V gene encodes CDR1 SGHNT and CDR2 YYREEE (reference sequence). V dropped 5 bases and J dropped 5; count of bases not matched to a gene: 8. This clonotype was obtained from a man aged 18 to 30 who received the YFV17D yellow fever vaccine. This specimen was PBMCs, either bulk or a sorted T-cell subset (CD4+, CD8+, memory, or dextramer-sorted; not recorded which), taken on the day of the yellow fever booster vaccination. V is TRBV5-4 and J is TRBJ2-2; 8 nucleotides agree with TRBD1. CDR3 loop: CASRATGGRTGELFF. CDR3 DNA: TGTGCCAGCAGAGCTACAGGGGGTCGGACCGGGGAGCTGTTTTTT. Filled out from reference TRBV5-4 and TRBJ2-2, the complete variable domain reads ETGVTQSPTHLIKTRGQQVTLRCSSQSGHNTVSWYQQALGQGPQFIFQYYREEENGRGNFPPRFSGLQFPNYSSELNVNALELDDSALYLCASRATGGRTGELFFGEGSRLTVL.